This record covers a single TCR beta chain. As yet, its antigen is unknown. Trimming stripped 8 bases from V and 0 bases from J, with 17 bases between. The CDR3 consists of 17 residues. Germline CDR1 reads MRHNA; CDR2 reads SNTAGT. Molecular barcoding with unique molecular identifiers was used for the TCRbeta library. TCRdb itself ran the PCR reads through MiXCR, one entry per CDR3 protein. The table has roughly 490,000 distinct CDR3 sequences, roughly 10% seen once. The record originates from a study of T-cell reconstitution after alpha-beta-depleted transplantation in children. The study, taken as a whole, reports: The high TCRbeta diversity at day 60 in some patients came from surviving recipient T cells and thymic progenitors. One year after transplant, T-cell counts and diversity came mostly from newly produced T cells.

The chain employs TRBV6-4 and TRBJ2-6; weak D call: TRBD1 (6 bases). The TCR sequence derives from a female patient aged 2 to 10 who had a stem cell transplant for aplastic anemia, so the T cells may come from the graft donor. Sequences were derived from PBMCs, mostly from graft donor cells, sampled 180 days after TCRalphabeta/CD19-depleted stem cell transplant. CDR3 residues: CASLWTECNSGANVLTF. The CDR3 bases are TGTGCCAGCCTTTGGACAGAGTGTAACTCTGGGGCCAACGTCCTGACTTTC.